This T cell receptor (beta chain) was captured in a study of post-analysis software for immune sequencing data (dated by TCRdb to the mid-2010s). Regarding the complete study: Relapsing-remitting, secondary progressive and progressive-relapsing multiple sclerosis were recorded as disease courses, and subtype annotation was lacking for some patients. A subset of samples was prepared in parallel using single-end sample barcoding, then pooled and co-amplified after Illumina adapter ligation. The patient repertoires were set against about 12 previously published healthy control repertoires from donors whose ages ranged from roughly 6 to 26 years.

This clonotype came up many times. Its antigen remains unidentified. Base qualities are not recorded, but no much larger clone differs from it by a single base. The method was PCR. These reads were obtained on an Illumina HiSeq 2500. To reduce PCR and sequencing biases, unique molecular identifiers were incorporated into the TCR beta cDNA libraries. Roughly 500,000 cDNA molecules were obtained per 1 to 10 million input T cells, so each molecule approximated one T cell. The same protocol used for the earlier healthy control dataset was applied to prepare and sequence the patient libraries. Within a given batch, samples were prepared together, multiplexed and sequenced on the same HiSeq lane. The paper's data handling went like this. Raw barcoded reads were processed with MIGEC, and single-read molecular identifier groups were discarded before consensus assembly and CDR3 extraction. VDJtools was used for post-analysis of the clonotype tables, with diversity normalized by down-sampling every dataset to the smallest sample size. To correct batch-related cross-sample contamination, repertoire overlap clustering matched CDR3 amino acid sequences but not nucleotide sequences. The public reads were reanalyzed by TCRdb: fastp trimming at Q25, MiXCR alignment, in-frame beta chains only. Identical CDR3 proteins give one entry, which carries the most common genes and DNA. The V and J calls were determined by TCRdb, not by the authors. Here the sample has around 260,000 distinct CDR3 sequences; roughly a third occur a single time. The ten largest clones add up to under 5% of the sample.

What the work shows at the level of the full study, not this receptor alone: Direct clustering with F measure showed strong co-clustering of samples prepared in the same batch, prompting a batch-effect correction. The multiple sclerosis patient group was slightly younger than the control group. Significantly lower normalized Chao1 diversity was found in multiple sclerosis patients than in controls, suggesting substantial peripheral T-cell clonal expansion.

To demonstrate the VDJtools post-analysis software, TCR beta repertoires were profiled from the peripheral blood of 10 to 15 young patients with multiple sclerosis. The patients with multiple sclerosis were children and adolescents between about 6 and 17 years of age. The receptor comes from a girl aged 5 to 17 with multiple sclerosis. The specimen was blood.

The DNA sequence is given as TGCAGTGCTAGGGCACTAGCGGGGGCCCACAATGAGCAGTTCTTC. This sequence encodes CSARALAGAHNEQFF. The chain links TRBV20-1 with TRBJ2-1; 11 central bases correspond to TRBD2. V loses 3 bases at its end and J loses 5 bases; junction bases beyond the gene matches: 6. Its CDR3 holds 15 amino acids, cysteine through phenylalanine. The DNA shown is the 45-base CDR3, in frame from base 1. CDR1 and CDR2 (DFQATT, SNEGSKA) derive from the germline V gene (reference sequence).